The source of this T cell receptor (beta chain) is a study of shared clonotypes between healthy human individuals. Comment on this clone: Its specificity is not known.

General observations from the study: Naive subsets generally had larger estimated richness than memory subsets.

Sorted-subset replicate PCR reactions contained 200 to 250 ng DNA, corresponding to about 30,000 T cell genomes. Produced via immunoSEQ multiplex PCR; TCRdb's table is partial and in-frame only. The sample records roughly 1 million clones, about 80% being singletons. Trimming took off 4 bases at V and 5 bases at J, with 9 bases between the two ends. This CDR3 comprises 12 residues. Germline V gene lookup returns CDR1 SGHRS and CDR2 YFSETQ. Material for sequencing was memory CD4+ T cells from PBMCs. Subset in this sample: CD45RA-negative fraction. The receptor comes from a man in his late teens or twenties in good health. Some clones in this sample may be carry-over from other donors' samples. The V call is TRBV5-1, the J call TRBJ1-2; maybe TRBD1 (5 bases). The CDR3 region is CASSGTDYGYTF. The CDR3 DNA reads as TGCGCCAGCAGCGGGACGGATTATGGCTACACCTTC.